This T cell receptor beta chain is from a study of blood T cell repertoires in COVID-19. Study context: Acute and convalescent COVID-19 samples came from the United States, Italy and Spain.

Measured with immunoSEQ multiplex PCR; TCRdb has only the in-frame clones, and not every one. Here the sample spans approximately 50,000 clones, approximately 83% being singletons. The CDR3 runs 16 residues. Trimming took 5 bases from V and 1 from J, leaving 15 bases between them. CDR1 and CDR2 from the germline V gene are SGHRS and YFSETQ. Seattle patients were enrolled while actively infected and followed longitudinally. This chain joins TRBV5-1 and TRBJ2-2; a weak D match, TRBD1 (5 bases). The sequenced sample was peripheral blood. This clonotype was sampled from a man of 80 years or more with COVID-19, enrolled during active disease. This CDR3 reads CASRPGKRVNTGELFF. CDR3 bases: TGCGCCAGCAGACCAGGGAAAAGGGTGAACACCGGGGAGCTGTTTTTT.